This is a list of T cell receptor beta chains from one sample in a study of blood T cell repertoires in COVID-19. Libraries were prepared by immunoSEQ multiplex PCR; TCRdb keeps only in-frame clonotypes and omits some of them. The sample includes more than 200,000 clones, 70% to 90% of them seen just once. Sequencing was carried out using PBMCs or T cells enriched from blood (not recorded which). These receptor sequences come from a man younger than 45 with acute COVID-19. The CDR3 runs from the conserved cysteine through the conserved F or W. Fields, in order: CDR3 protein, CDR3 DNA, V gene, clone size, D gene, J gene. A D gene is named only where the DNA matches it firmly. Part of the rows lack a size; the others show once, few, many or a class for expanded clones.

CDR3aa: CASSPNLGGFYEQYF; CDR3nt: TGCGCCAGCAGCCCGAACCTAGGCGGATTCTACGAGCAGTACTTC; v_gene: TRBV5-1; abundance: -; d_gene: -; j_gene: TRBJ2-7
CDR3aa: CAWSFQQGRQPQHF; CDR3nt: TGTGCCTGGAGTTTCCAACAGGGTCGTCAGCCCCAGCATTTT; v_gene: TRBV30; abundance: -; d_gene: -; j_gene: TRBJ1-5
CDR3aa: CASSLGRGGLYEQYF; CDR3nt: TGTGCCAGCAGCTTGGGGCGGGGGGGCCTCTACGAGCAGTACTTC; v_gene: TRBV5-4; abundance: -; d_gene: TRBD2; j_gene: TRBJ2-7
CDR3aa: CAIRLQGGYEQYF; CDR3nt: TGTGCCATCAGGTTACAGGGGGGCTACGAGCAGTACTTC; v_gene: TRBV10-3; abundance: -; d_gene: TRBD1; j_gene: TRBJ2-7
CDR3aa: CASSSGNSPHPPLHF; CDR3nt: TGTGCCAGCAGCTCAGGGAACAGCCCCCATCCACCCCTCCACTTT; v_gene: TRBV7-9; abundance: -; d_gene: -; j_gene: TRBJ1-6
CDR3aa: CASSYQGQGLGIQYF; CDR3nt: TGTGCCAGCAGTTACCAAGGACAGGGTTTGGGCATTCAGTACTTC; v_gene: TRBV6-5; abundance: -; d_gene: TRBD1; j_gene: TRBJ2-4
CDR3aa: CASSPRGRGHYEKLFF; CDR3nt: TGCGCCAGCAGCCCTCGAGGAAGGGGGCATTACGAAAAACTGTTTTTT; v_gene: TRBV4-1; abundance: -; d_gene: TRBD1; j_gene: TRBJ1-4
CDR3aa: CASSSTGAYEQYF; CDR3nt: TGTGCCAGCAGCTCGACAGGGGCCTACGAGCAGTACTTC; v_gene: TRBV14; abundance: -; d_gene: TRBD1; j_gene: TRBJ2-7
CDR3aa: CASGPGGISTDTQYF; CDR3nt: TGTGCCAGCGGTCCAGGGGGGATAAGCACAGATACGCAGTATTTT; v_gene: TRBV7-9; abundance: -; d_gene: -; j_gene: TRBJ2-3
CDR3aa: CASSQLPGQSYGYTF; CDR3nt: TGCGCCAGCAGCCAGCTCCCGGGACAAAGCTATGGCTACACCTTC; v_gene: TRBV4-1; abundance: -; d_gene: -; j_gene: TRBJ1-2
CDR3aa: CASSFTGGRGGYTF; CDR3nt: TGTGCCAGCAGCTTCACAGGGGGACGGGGCGGCTACACCTTC; v_gene: TRBV5-6; abundance: once; d_gene: TRBD1; j_gene: TRBJ1-2
CDR3aa: CASSISAGTANTEAFF; CDR3nt: TGTGCCAGTAGTATATCCGCCGGGACAGCAAACACTGAAGCTTTCTTT; v_gene: TRBV19; abundance: -; d_gene: TRBD1; j_gene: TRBJ1-1
CDR3aa: CASSRGGASTEAFF; CDR3nt: TGTGCCAGCAGCAGAGGGGGGGCATCCACTGAAGCTTTCTTT; v_gene: TRBV3-1/TRBV3-2; abundance: -; d_gene: -; j_gene: TRBJ1-1
CDR3aa: CAWTQTDYNEQFF; CDR3nt: TGTGCCTGGACCCAGACAGATTACAATGAGCAGTTCTTC; v_gene: TRBV30; abundance: -; d_gene: -; j_gene: TRBJ2-1
CDR3aa: CASRPTRGVFFGSNQPQHF; CDR3nt: TGTGCCAGCAGACCCACCAGGGGTGTATTTTTCGGGAGCAATCAGCCCCAGCATTTT; v_gene: TRBV27; abundance: -; d_gene: -; j_gene: TRBJ1-5
CDR3aa: CASSLKQGSTGELFF; CDR3nt: TGTGCCAGCAGCCTAAAACAGGGTAGCACCGGGGAGCTGTTTTTT; v_gene: TRBV7-9; abundance: -; d_gene: -; j_gene: TRBJ2-2
CDR3aa: CASRRTSGSSYNEQFF; CDR3nt: TGTGCCAGCAGGCGAACTTCGGGGAGCTCCTACAATGAGCAGTTCTTC; v_gene: TRBV2; abundance: -; d_gene: -; j_gene: TRBJ2-1
CDR3aa: CAIIAPDTQYF; CDR3nt: TGTGCCATCATAGCCCCAGATACGCAGTATTTT; v_gene: TRBV27; abundance: once; d_gene: -; j_gene: TRBJ2-3
CDR3aa: CASSKTSGSSYEQYF; CDR3nt: TGCGCCAGCAGTAAAACTAGCGGGTCCTCCTACGAGCAGTACTTC; v_gene: TRBV10-1; abundance: few; d_gene: TRBD2; j_gene: TRBJ2-7
CDR3aa: CASTVPPQDYNEKLFF; CDR3nt: TGTGCCAGCACCGTCCCCCCACAGGACTATAATGAAAAACTGTTTTTT; v_gene: TRBV7-9; abundance: few; d_gene: -; j_gene: TRBJ1-4
CDR3aa: CASSLEWGGSGNTIYF; CDR3nt: TGCGCCAGCAGCTTGGAATGGGGAGGCTCTGGAAACACCATATATTTT; v_gene: TRBV5-1; abundance: -; d_gene: -; j_gene: TRBJ1-3
CDR3aa: CASSGGTARAEQFF; CDR3nt: TGTGCCAGCAGCGGAGGGACAGCCCGGGCAGAGCAGTTCTTC; v_gene: TRBV7-3; abundance: -; d_gene: -; j_gene: TRBJ2-1
CDR3aa: CASSDQVNAGTEAFF; CDR3nt: TGTGCCAGCAGCGACCAGGTCAACGCTGGGACTGAAGCTTTCTTT; v_gene: TRBV7-9; abundance: few; d_gene: -; j_gene: TRBJ1-1
CDR3aa: CASSHEDRSDSPLHF; CDR3nt: TGTGCCAGCAGCCACGAGGACAGGTCCGATTCACCCCTCCACTTT; v_gene: TRBV4-2; abundance: -; d_gene: TRBD1; j_gene: TRBJ1-6
CDR3aa: CASSLAVGTGSSYEQYF; CDR3nt: TGTGCCAGCAGCTTAGCGGTAGGGACAGGGAGCTCCTACGAGCAGTACTTC; v_gene: TRBV7-9; abundance: -; d_gene: TRBD1; j_gene: TRBJ2-7
CDR3aa: CASRDTYEQYF; CDR3nt: TGTGCCAGCAGGGACACTTACGAGCAGTACTTC; v_gene: TRBV2; abundance: few; d_gene: -; j_gene: TRBJ2-7
CDR3aa: CAWEQQGKAFF; CDR3nt: TGTGCCTGGGAACAACAGGGGAAAGCTTTCTTT; v_gene: TRBV30; abundance: few; d_gene: TRBD1; j_gene: TRBJ1-1
CDR3aa: CASSLRGINSPLHF; CDR3nt: TGTGCCAGCAGCTTACGGGGAATTAATTCACCCCTCCACTTT; v_gene: TRBV13; abundance: -; d_gene: -; j_gene: TRBJ1-6
CDR3aa: CASRGQGASAFF; CDR3nt: TGTGCCAGCAGGGGACAGGGGGCATCAGCTTTCTTT; v_gene: TRBV2; abundance: -; d_gene: TRBD1; j_gene: TRBJ1-1
CDR3aa: CAISESTGIHEQYF; CDR3nt: TGTGCCATCAGTGAGTCGACTGGTATCCACGAGCAGTACTTC; v_gene: TRBV10-3; abundance: -; d_gene: -; j_gene: TRBJ2-7
CDR3aa: CASNQFFTDTQYF; CDR3nt: TGTGCCAGCAACCAGTTCTTCACAGATACGCAGTATTTT; v_gene: TRBV2; abundance: -; d_gene: -; j_gene: TRBJ2-3
CDR3aa: CASSSDRFYGYTF; CDR3nt: TGTGCCAGCAGCTCGGACAGATTCTATGGCTACACCTTC; v_gene: TRBV12-3/TRBV12-4; abundance: once; d_gene: -; j_gene: TRBJ1-2
CDR3aa: CASSDLTTREQYF; CDR3nt: TGTGCCAGCAGTGATCTTACGACTCGCGAGCAGTACTTC; v_gene: TRBV6-1; abundance: -; d_gene: -; j_gene: TRBJ2-7
CDR3aa: CASSLRGFNEKLFF; CDR3nt: TGTGCCAGCAGTTTACGGGGATTTAATGAAAAACTGTTTTTT; v_gene: TRBV6-5; abundance: -; d_gene: -; j_gene: TRBJ1-4
CDR3aa: CASSLAQGNTGELFF; CDR3nt: TGTGCCAGCAGCTTAGCGCAGGGGAACACCGGGGAGCTGTTTTTT; v_gene: TRBV7-6; abundance: few; d_gene: -; j_gene: TRBJ2-2
CDR3aa: CASRTSSGGAVTQYF; CDR3nt: TGTGCCAGTAGGACATCTAGCGGGGGGGCGGTTACGCAGTATTTT; v_gene: TRBV19; abundance: -; d_gene: TRBD2; j_gene: TRBJ2-3
CDR3aa: CASSVAAGTGNTIYF; CDR3nt: TGTGCCAGCAGCGTAGCTGCAGGGACTGGAAACACCATATATTTT; v_gene: TRBV9; abundance: -; d_gene: -; j_gene: TRBJ1-3
CDR3aa: CASSERGWGTDNSPLHF; CDR3nt: TGTGCCAGCAGTGAGCGGGGATGGGGGACCGATAATTCACCCCTCCACTTT; v_gene: TRBV6-1; abundance: once; d_gene: -; j_gene: TRBJ1-6
CDR3aa: CASSLLEGRGNYGYTF; CDR3nt: TGTGCCAGCAGTTTACTGGAAGGGAGAGGGAACTATGGCTACACCTTC; v_gene: TRBV28; abundance: -; d_gene: -; j_gene: TRBJ1-2
CDR3aa: CASSDLGTGELFF; CDR3nt: TGCGCCAGCAGCGATCTCGGCACCGGGGAGCTGTTTTTT; v_gene: TRBV5-1; abundance: -; d_gene: -; j_gene: TRBJ2-2
CDR3aa: CASSLGDRVETQYF; CDR3nt: TGTGCCAGCAGCTTGGGGGACAGGGTTGAGACCCAGTACTTC; v_gene: TRBV5-5; abundance: -; d_gene: TRBD1; j_gene: TRBJ2-5
CDR3aa: CASSYSASNNQPQHF; CDR3nt: TGTGCCAGCAGTTACAGTGCCAGTAATAATCAGCCCCAGCATTTT; v_gene: TRBV6-5; abundance: -; d_gene: -; j_gene: TRBJ1-5
CDR3aa: CASSFTGQTEAFF; CDR3nt: TGTGCCAGCAGCTTTACAGGGCAGACTGAAGCTTTCTTT; v_gene: TRBV11-2; abundance: -; d_gene: -; j_gene: TRBJ1-1
CDR3aa: CASSPGDRGQGANVLTF; CDR3nt: TGTGCCAGCAGCCCGGGGGACAGGGGGCAAGGGGCCAACGTCCTGACTTTC; v_gene: TRBV7-9; abundance: -; d_gene: TRBD1; j_gene: TRBJ2-6
CDR3aa: CASSLDLAGGQTF; CDR3nt: TGTGCCAGCAGCTTGGACCTAGCGGGGGGGCAGACTTTC; v_gene: TRBV5-5; abundance: once; d_gene: TRBD2; j_gene: TRBJ2-6
CDR3aa: CASSFPGRGGLEETQYF; CDR3nt: TGTGCCAGCAGCTTCCCTGGGCGCGGGGGGCTGGAAGAGACCCAGTACTTC; v_gene: TRBV7-2; abundance: -; d_gene: TRBD2; j_gene: TRBJ2-5
CDR3aa: CASGLRDQPQHF; CDR3nt: TGTGCTAGTGGTTTGCGTGATCAGCCCCAGCATTTT; v_gene: TRBV12-5; abundance: -; d_gene: -; j_gene: TRBJ1-5
CDR3aa: CATHPRVNSPLHF; CDR3nt: TGTGCCACCCACCCCCGGGTGAATTCACCCCTCCACTTT; v_gene: TRBV6-5; abundance: -; d_gene: -; j_gene: TRBJ1-6
CDR3aa: CASGVAGGQETQYF; CDR3nt: TGTGCCAGCGGGGTAGCGGGGGGACAAGAGACCCAGTACTTC; v_gene: TRBV13; abundance: -; d_gene: TRBD2; j_gene: TRBJ2-5
CDR3aa: CASSPRVKNYGYTF; CDR3nt: TGTGCCAGCAGCCCCAGGGTAAAAAACTATGGCTACACCTTC; v_gene: TRBV3-1/TRBV3-2; abundance: -; d_gene: -; j_gene: TRBJ1-2
CDR3aa: CSDRDSLRYTF; CDR3nt: TGCAGCGACCGGGACAGTCTTAGGTACACCTTC; v_gene: TRBV29-1; abundance: -; d_gene: TRBD1; j_gene: TRBJ1-2